These 15 T cell receptor beta chains originate from one sample sequenced in a study of identical twins (dated by TCRdb to about 2016). The library was made by 5' RACE. Sequenced on an Illumina HiSeq 2000. The public reads were run again by TCRdb, first through fastp at Q25 and then through MiXCR, and only productive beta chains were kept. Every CDR3 protein is listed once, alongside the most common genes and DNA of its rows. This sample comprises just over 450,000 distinct CDR3 sequences, 12% to 15% of them detected only once. Together, the top ten hold about 0.54% of the sample. These data also featured in a second study, about yellow fever vaccine responses in identical twins.

Specimen: CD4+ T cells sorted from blood. The receptor source for this set is a woman younger than 30 in good health.

Regarding this clonotype: An end of the junction does not agree with germline; a read error may underlie this. The chain couples TRBV29-1 to TRBJ2-3; D is ambiguous. Germline CDR1 is SQVTM and CDR2 is ANQGSEA. The CDR3 totals 8 residues. The CDR3 DNA sequence: TGCAGCGTTGATGAAGGGCCTTTT. Amino acids: CSVDEGPF.

This clonotype has at least ten counts. The chain joins TRBV5-1 to TRBJ2-1; TRBD2 agrees at 9 bases. Germline lookup yields CDR1 SGHRS and CDR2 YFSETQ. CDR3 length: 14 residues. The J segment lost 7 bases and the V segment lost 4 bases, leaving 6 bases of the junction unmatched. The DNA of the CDR3 is TGCGCCAGCAGCGCTTTAGCGGGGGCGAATGAGCAGTTCTTC. Its translation is CASSALAGANEQFF.

The chain uses TRBV2 and TRBJ2-5; 7 nucleotides agree with TRBD2. Trimming removed 4 bases from V and 4 bases from J; junction bases left unmatched: 9. Looked up from germline, CDR1 is SNHLY and CDR2 is FYNNEI. There are 15 residues in the CDR3. The CDR3 region has the DNA TGTGCCAGCAGTGTTTTGAGCGGGATAGGAGAGACCCAGTACTTC. Translated: CASSVLSGIGETQYF.

The CDR3 loop reads CSARETFTGTSTDTQYF. The CDR3 nucleotides read TGCAGTGCTAGAGAAACCTTCACCGGGACTAGCACAGATACGCAGTATTTT. The chain uses TRBV20-1 and TRBJ2-3; D might be TRBD2 (6 bases). The CDR3 contains 17 residues. Trimming took off 0 bases at V and 0 bases at J, with 16 bases between the two ends. Germline CDR1 reads DFQATT; CDR2 reads SNEGSKA (reference sequence).

This clonotype was observed a few times. The chain employs TRBV7-9 and TRBJ2-1; no definite D call. Germline CDR1 reads SEHNR; CDR2 reads FQNEAQ (reference sequence). The CDR3 sequence is 16 residues long. The V end lost 5 bases, the J end lost 0 bases, and 14 bases lay between the germline ends. For the CDR3, the DNA is TGTGCCAGCAGCCCCCCGTTTCCGGCCTCCTACAATGAGCAGTTCTTC. Its translation: CASSPPFPASYNEQFF.

This chain links TRBV7-3 with TRBJ2-5; TRBD2 aligns across 8 bases. Germline V gene lookup returns CDR1 SGHTA and CDR2 FQGTGA. This CDR3 contains 15 residues. The J segment lost 1 base and the V segment lost 2 bases, leaving 3 bases of the junction unmatched. The CDR3 protein is CASSLFAGGQETQYF. CDR3 sequence (DNA): TGTGCCAGCAGCTTATTTGCGGGGGGCCAAGAGACCCAGTACTTC.

The sample holds a few counts of this clonotype. V gene TRBV20-1 combines with J gene TRBJ2-7, with 12 bases identical to TRBD2. The ends lost 5 bases at V and 2 bases at J; junction bases unmatched: 10. CDR1 DFQATT and CDR2 SNEGSKA come from the germline V gene (reference sequence). The CDR3 has 16 residues. For the CDR3, the DNA is TGCAGTGCTCCTCCGGGACTAGCGGGTGCGACCTACGAGCAGTACTTC. This sequence encodes CSAPPGLAGATYEQYF.

The genes are TRBV20-1 and TRBJ2-7; 8 nucleotides agree with TRBD2. J lost 3 bases, V lost 7 bases, and 5 bases had no gene match. The CDR3 covers 12 residues. Germline values: CDR1 DFQATT, CDR2 SNEGSKA (reference sequence). The CDR3 region has the DNA TGCAGTGGGGGTAGCGGGGTCTACGAGCAGTACTTC. Protein product: CSGGSGVYEQYF.

This clonotype was counted ten times or more. The chain is built from TRBV4-2 and TRBJ2-3, with 9 bases fitting TRBD1. Germline CDR1 is LGHNA and CDR2 is YNFKEQ. This CDR3 contains 16 residues. The junction had 11 bases not matched to a gene; V was cut back by 4 bases and J by 6 bases. The CDR3 region has the DNA TGTGCCAGCAGCCGCAAAAAGGGACAGGGAGCGGATACGCAGTATTTT. As protein: CASSRKKGQGADTQYF.

This chain links TRBV7-9 with TRBJ2-1; D is perhaps TRBD2 (5 bases). V lost 1 base, J lost 3 bases, and 13 bases lay in between. Germline CDR1 SEHNR, CDR2 FQNEAQ (reference sequence). The CDR3 is made up of 16 amino acids. The CDR3 here is CASSLEALAVYNEQFF. CDR3 bases: TGTGCCAGCAGCTTAGAGGCGCTAGCAGTCTACAATGAGCAGTTCTTC.

The chain joins TRBV7-2 to TRBJ2-1, with D possibly matching TRBD2 (5 bases). The V end was cut by 1 base, the J end by 6 bases, with 13 bases between. The CDR3 loop spans 15 amino acids. Germline assignment: CDR1 SGHTA and CDR2 FQGNSA. This CDR3 reads CASSLVVLAGNEQFF. CDR3 nucleotide sequence: TGTGCCAGCAGCTTAGTTGTTCTAGCTGGCAATGAGCAGTTCTTC. Based on the CDR3 plus reference TRBV7-2 and TRBJ2-1, the full variable domain is GAGVSQSPSNKVTEKGKDVELRCDPISGHTALYWYRQSLGQGLEFLIYFQGNSAPDKSGLPSDRFSAERTGGSVSTLTIQRTQQEDSAVYLCASSLVVLAGNEQFFGPGTRLTVL.

This chain joins TRBV7-9 and TRBJ2-5; a possible D gene is TRBD2 (6 bases). This CDR3 contains 15 residues. The V gene lost 5 bases and the J gene lost 3 bases, with 16 bases spanning the gap. Germline CDR1 and CDR2: SEHNR and FQNEAQ (reference sequence). CDR3 nucleotide sequence: TGTGCCAGCAGCAACCCCCTAGCGTTTAAAGAGACCCAGTACTTC. Its protein is CASSNPLAFKETQYF.

V usage is TRBV3-1 and J usage is TRBJ2-4, with 9 positions matching TRBD1. Germline V gene sequence: CDR1 LGHDT, CDR2 YNNKEL (reference sequence). The ends lost 5 bases at V and 5 bases at J; junction bases unmatched: 4. This CDR3 contains 14 residues. The CDR3 loop reads CASSSGDRENIQYF. The CDR3 nucleotides are TGTGCCAGCAGCTCGGGGGACAGGGAAAACATTCAGTACTTC.

V is TRBV18 and J is TRBJ2-1; D ambiguous. The ends were cut back, 0 bases at V and 7 bases at J, with 7 bases in the middle. Looked up from germline, CDR1 is KGHSH and CDR2 is LQKENI. The CDR3 spans 13 residues. In DNA form, the CDR3 reads TGTGCCAGCTCACCACCCCCTGAGAATGAGCAGTTCTTC. This gives the protein CASSPPPENEQFF.

This clonotype was detected many times. CDR3 protein: CASSLGSTTYEQYF. DNA of the CDR3: TGCGCCAGCAGCTTGGGAAGCACCACCTACGAGCAGTACTTC. The gene calls are TRBV5-1 and TRBJ2-7; D not resolved. V lost 0 bases and J lost 2, with 9 bases in between. This CDR3 spans 14 amino acids. CDR1 and CDR2 from the germline V gene are SGHRS and YFSETQ.